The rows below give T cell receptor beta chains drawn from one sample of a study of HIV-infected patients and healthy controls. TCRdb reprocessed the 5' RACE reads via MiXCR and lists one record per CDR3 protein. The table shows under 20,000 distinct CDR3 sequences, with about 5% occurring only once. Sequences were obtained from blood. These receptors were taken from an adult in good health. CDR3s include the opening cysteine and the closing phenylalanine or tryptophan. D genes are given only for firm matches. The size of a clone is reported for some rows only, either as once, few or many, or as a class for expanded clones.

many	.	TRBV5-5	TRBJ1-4	TGTGCCAGCAGCTTTCGGAACGTTAATGAAAAACTGTTTTTT	CASSFRNVNEKLFF
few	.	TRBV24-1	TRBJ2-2	TGTGCCACCACTGGAGACAGGATCGGGGGCACCGGGGAGCTGTTTTTT	CATTGDRIGGTGELFF
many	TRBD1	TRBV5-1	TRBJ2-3	TGCGCCAGCAGCTTTGGACAGGGCTTACCCTCGCAGTATTTT	CASSFGQGLPSQYF
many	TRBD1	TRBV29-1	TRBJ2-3	TGCAGCAACCGGGACAGGGGGGGAGATACGCAGTATTTT	CSNRDRGGDTQYF
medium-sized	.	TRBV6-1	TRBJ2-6	TGTGCCAGCAGTGGGGCTCAATCTGGGGCCAACGTCCTGACTTTC	CASSGAQSGANVLTF
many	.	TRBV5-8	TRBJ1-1	TGTGCCAGCAGCTTGGCCTTACGGGGTTCTGACACTGAAGCTTTCTTT	CASSLALRGSDTEAFF
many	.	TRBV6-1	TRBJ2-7	TGTGCCAGCAGCACTTTAGGGGTCACCTACGAGCAGTACTTC	CASSTLGVTYEQYF
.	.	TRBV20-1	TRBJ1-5	TGCAGTGCTAGAGGAGGGATCCGAAATCAGCCCCAGCATTTT	CSARGGIRNQPQHF
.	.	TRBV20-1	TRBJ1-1	TGCAGTGCTTTCCGGGGGGCATTTGAAGCTTTCTTT	CSAFRGAFEAFF
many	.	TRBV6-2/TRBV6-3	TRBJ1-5	TGTGCCAGCCAACCAGGCGGCAATCAGCCCCAGCATTTT	CASQPGGNQPQHF
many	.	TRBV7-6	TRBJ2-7	TGTGCCAGCAGCCTAGGACGAGACGAGCAGTACTTC	CASSLGRDEQYF
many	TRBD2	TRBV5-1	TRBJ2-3	TGCGCCGTCAACTCCCTAGCGGGGGATGATACGCAGTATTTT	CAVNSLAGDDTQYF
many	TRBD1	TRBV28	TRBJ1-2	TGTGCCGGACTTTCTAGGGACAGGGAGGTTTCCGGCTACACCTTC	CAGLSRDREVSGYTF
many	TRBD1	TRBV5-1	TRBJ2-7	TGCGCCAGCAGCGTCCGAGACAGGGTCGACGAGCAGTACTTC	CASSVRDRVDEQYF
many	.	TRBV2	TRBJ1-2	TGTGCCAGCAGTGGTACGCCGGGGGGCTACACCTTC	CASSGTPGGYTF
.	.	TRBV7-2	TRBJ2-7	TGTGCCAGCGGCTTAGAATCGGGAAGCTCCTACGAGCAGTACTTC	CASGLESGSSYEQYF
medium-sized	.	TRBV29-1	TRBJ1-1	TGCAGCGTTGAAGGAAGCGCACCGAACACTGAAGCTTTCTTT	CSVEGSAPNTEAFF
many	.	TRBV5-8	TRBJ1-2	TGTGCCAGCAGCTTGGGAACCAGACGCTATGGCTACACCTTC	CASSLGTRRYGYTF
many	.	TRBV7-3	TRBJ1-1	TGTGCCAGCAGCCTACTCAATAGGGACACTGAAGCTTTCTTT	CASSLLNRDTEAFF
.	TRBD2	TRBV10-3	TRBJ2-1	TGTGCCATCAGCTTATTGACTAGCGGGGGGCGAGAGCAGTTCTTC	CAISLLTSGGREQFF
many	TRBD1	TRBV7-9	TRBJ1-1	TGTGCCACAGGGGACAGGGGCTCCGGGGGCACTGAAGCTTTCTTT	CATGDRGSGGTEAFF
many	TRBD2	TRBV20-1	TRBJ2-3	TGCAGTGCTAGAAAGCGGGGCAGCACAGATACGCAGTATTTT	CSARKRGSTDTQYF
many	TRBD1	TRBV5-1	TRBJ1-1	TGCGCCAGCAGCTTGGTACAGGGGGGCTTGAACACTGAAGCTTTCTTT	CASSLVQGGLNTEAFF
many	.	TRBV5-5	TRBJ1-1	TGTGCCAGCACTGGCACTGAAGCTTTCTTT	CASTGTEAFF
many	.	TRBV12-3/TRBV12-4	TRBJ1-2	TGTGCCAGCAGTTCCTCACGGGGGGGGCGCGTCTATGGCTACACCTTC	CASSSSRGGRVYGYTF
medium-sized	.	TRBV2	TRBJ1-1	TGTGGAACAGCTTTGAACACTGAAGCTTTCTTT	CGTALNTEAFF
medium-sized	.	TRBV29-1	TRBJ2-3	TGCAGCGTTGAAGATACGGATAATACAGATACGCAGTATTTT	CSVEDTDNTDTQYF
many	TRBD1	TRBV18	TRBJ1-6	TGTGCCAGCTCACCGTCGTCCGGACAGGGGAAAAATTCACCCCTCCACTTT	CASSPSSGQGKNSPLHF
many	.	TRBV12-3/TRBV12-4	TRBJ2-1	TGTGCCAGCAGTGCTTTCCGGGACGACAATGAGCAGTTCTTC	CASSAFRDDNEQFF
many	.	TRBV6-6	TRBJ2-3	TGTGCCAGCAGTTACCCCGGGACGAACATTGGGACAGATACGCAGTATTTT	CASSYPGTNIGTDTQYF
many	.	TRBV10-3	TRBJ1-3	TGTGCCACACGCCAGGGAGTCGAACGTAACACCATATATTTT	CATRQGVERNTIYF
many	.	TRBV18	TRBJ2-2	TGTGCCAGCTCACCATGGGCGAACACCGGGGAGCTGTTTTTT	CASSPWANTGELFF
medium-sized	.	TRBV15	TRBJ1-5	TGTGCCACCAGCAGAGTTCAATCCAGGAGCAATCAGCCCCAGCATTTT	CATSRVQSRSNQPQHF
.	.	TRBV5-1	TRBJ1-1	TGTGCCAGCAGCTTGGAACCTTTGAACACTGAAGCTTTCTTT	CASSLEPLNTEAFF
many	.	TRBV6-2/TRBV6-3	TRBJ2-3	TGTGCCAGCAGTGTGACTGACCGCTTCACAGATACGCAGTATTTT	CASSVTDRFTDTQYF
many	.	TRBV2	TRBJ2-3	TGTGCCAGCTCGGGTGGTCTTAGCACAGATACGCAGTATTTT	CASSGGLSTDTQYF
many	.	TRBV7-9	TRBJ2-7	TGTGCCAGCAGCTTATCACACAACTACGAGCAGTACTTC	CASSLSHNYEQYF
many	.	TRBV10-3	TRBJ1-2	TGTGCCATCAGTGAAGGGGTAGCCTACTATGGCTACACCTTC	CAISEGVAYYGYTF
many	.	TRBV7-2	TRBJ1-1	TGTGCCAGCAGCTTACAATGGCAGGGGAACACTGAAGCTTTCTTT	CASSLQWQGNTEAFF
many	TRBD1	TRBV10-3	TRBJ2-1	TGTGCCATACTTACAGGGGACGAGCAGTTCTTC	CAILTGDEQFF
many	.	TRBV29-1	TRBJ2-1	TGCAGCGCCCCCAGGAGCCAGGTCAATGAGCAGTTCTTC	CSAPRSQVNEQFF
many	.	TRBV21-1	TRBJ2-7	TGTGCCAGCAGCGCTAAAGAGGGGACAGCCTACGAGCAGTACTTC	CASSAKEGTAYEQYF
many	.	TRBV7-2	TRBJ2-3	TGTGCCAGCAGCTTAGGGGGTCCTACGCAGTATTTT	CASSLGGPTQYF
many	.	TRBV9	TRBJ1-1	TGTGCCAGCTGGGGTCCGTCTAACACTGAAGCTTTCTTT	CASWGPSNTEAFF
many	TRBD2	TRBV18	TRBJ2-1	TGTGCCAGCTCACCGGGACTAGCGGTGAGCAATGAGCAGTTCTTC	CASSPGLAVSNEQFF
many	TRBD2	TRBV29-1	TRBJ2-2	TGCAGCGTGAACCGGGGGGGAGGGGAGCTGTTTTTT	CSVNRGGGELFF
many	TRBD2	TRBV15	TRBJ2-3	TGTGCCACCAGCAGAGAGCCCCCAAGGAGCGGGGGGGACACAGATACGCAGTATTTT	CATSREPPRSGGDTDTQYF
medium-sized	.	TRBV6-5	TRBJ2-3	TGTGCCAGCAGCTTACGGCCTTCCGGAGATACGCAGTATTTT	CASSLRPSGDTQYF
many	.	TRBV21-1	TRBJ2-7	TGTGCCAGCAGCAAAGGTGGCAGGACCTGCTACGAGCAGTACTTC	CASSKGGRTCYEQYF
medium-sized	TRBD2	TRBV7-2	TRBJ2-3	TGTGCCAGCAGCTTGCTAGCGGGGGGGTTATTAGATACGCAGTATTTT	CASSLLAGGLLDTQYF